What follows are 27 T cell receptor beta chains derived from one specimen sequenced in a study of T cell responses to AZD1222 COVID-19 vaccine. Method: immunoSEQ multiplex PCR; TCRdb's copy keeps in-frame clones and lacks some. The data contain 140,000 to 150,000 clones, 90% to 95% of them seen just once; the ten biggest clones take up 1.9%. The sequences come from peripheral blood, collected on day 0 of AZD1222 vaccination. Source of these receptors: an adult in good health.

The rearrangement links TRBV10-2 to TRBJ2-1, with D maybe TRBD2 (5 bases). Per germline, CDR1 WSHSY and CDR2 SAAADI. Trimming shortened V by 4 bases and J by 16 bases, and 17 bases separated the two germline ends. The CDR3 covers 12 residues. The chain's CDR3 is CASSVASAGPFF. The CDR3 DNA sequence: TGCGCCAGCAGTGTGGCCTCGGCGGGCCCCTTCTTC.

The count of this clone is one. Other nucleotide sequences in the sample specify the same CDR3. The rearrangement joins TRBV3-1 (or the pseudogene TRBV3-2) to TRBJ1-4; D is uncertain. V was trimmed by 4 bases and J by 2 bases, leaving 8 bases between them. This CDR3 has 14 amino acids. The germline CDR1 and CDR2 sequences are LGHDT and YNNKEL (reference sequence). The CDR3 DNA is TGTGCCAGCAGCCGGCGAGGGACTAATGAAAAACTGTTTTTT. This gives the protein CASSRRGTNEKLFF.

This chain links TRBV5-6 with TRBJ2-1; D may match TRBD1 or TRBD2 (6 bases each). This CDR3 spans 16 amino acids. The germline V and J ends were trimmed by 6 bases and 0 bases, with 16 bases remaining between them. Germline lookup yields CDR1 SGHDT and CDR2 YYEEEE. The CDR3 spells CASTWGARNSYNEQFF. The CDR3 nucleotides read TGTGCCAGCACCTGGGGGGCAAGGAACTCCTACAATGAGCAGTTCTTC.

The V and J genes are TRBV11-1 and TRBJ1-5; unclear D gene. V dropped 5 bases and J dropped 1 base, with 9 bases sitting between them. Germline CDR1 is SGHAT and CDR2 is FQDESV (reference sequence). This CDR3 has 14 amino acids. The CDR3 DNA is TGTGCCAGCAGCCCAGTCGGGAGCAATCAGCCCCAGCATTTT. This encodes CASSPVGSNQPQHF.

This clone has only a few counts. This chain uses TRBV1 with TRBJ1-1. TRBV1 is a pseudogene. This CDR3 is 15 amino acids long. The CDR3 reads CTSSQDLLRDTEAFF. CDR3 nucleotide sequence: TGCACCAGCAGCCAAGATCTCCTGAGGGACACTGAAGCTTTCTTT.

This clone was counted only a few times. This chain's CDR3 is CASSLGGSGNEQFF. Here the CDR3 DNA reads TGTGCCAGCAGCTTGGGTGGCTCTGGGAATGAGCAGTTCTTC. V usage is TRBV7-9 and J usage is TRBJ2-1; unclear D gene. This CDR3 comprises 14 residues. The V end was cut by 3 bases, the J end by 7 bases, with 13 bases between. Looked up from germline, CDR1 is SEHNR and CDR2 is FQNEAQ (reference sequence).

The J gene is TRBJ1-3, the V gene TRBV27; D unresolved. This CDR3 has 13 residues. V was clipped by 6 bases and J by 13 bases, with 19 bases between them. Germline V gene sequence: CDR1 MNHEY, CDR2 SMNVEV (reference sequence). CDR3 sequence reads: CASSLGRESTIYF. For the CDR3, the DNA is TGTGCCAGCAGCCTTGGACGGGAGTCAACTATATATTTT.

The chain employs TRBV6-5 and TRBJ1-1, with D perhaps TRBD1 (6 bases). V shed 0 bases and J shed 5 bases, with 13 bases lying between them. This CDR3 spans 15 amino acids. Germline values: CDR1 MNHEY, CDR2 SVGAGI. CDR3 DNA sequence: TGTGCCAGCAGTTACTCGCCGTGGGGGGCGACTGAAGCTTTCTTT. Amino acid sequence: CASSYSPWGATEAFF.

This rearrangement joins TRBV4-1 to TRBJ1-4; tentatively, D is TRBD1 (6 bases). Trimming shortened V by 1 base and J by 5 bases, and 8 bases separated the two germline ends. Germline assignment: CDR1 MGHRA and CDR2 YSYEKL. This CDR3 comprises 14 residues. The CDR3 DNA follows: TGCGCCAGCAGCCAAGGCACAGGGAATGAAAAACTGTTTTTT. It is translated as CASSQGTGNEKLFF.

The rearrangement uses TRBV7-9 and TRBJ2-5; D not certain. Per germline, CDR1 SEHNR and CDR2 FQNEAQ (reference sequence). The CDR3 covers 14 residues. V lost 1 base and J 4 bases, leaving 10 bases between the germline ends. CDR3 DNA sequence: TGTGCCAGCAGCTTAGGAGCAGGCGGAGAGACCCAGTACTTC. This codes for CASSLGAGGETQYF.

The chain combines TRBV18 with TRBJ2-2, with 9 bases matching TRBD1. The CDR3 length is 16 residues. The germline gives CDR1 KGHSH, CDR2 LQKENI. V shed 0 bases, J shed 7 bases, and the junction held 6 bases outside the gene matches. The DNA for the CDR3 is TGTGCCAGCTCACCACCAGGACAGGGGCAGGACGGGGAGCTGTTTTTT. It specifies CASSPPGQGQDGELFF.

The chain carries TRBV5-1 and TRBJ2-2; 7 bases align to TRBD1. Germline CDR1 is SGHRS and CDR2 is YFSETQ. The CDR3 contains 16 residues. V lost 4 bases and J lost 0; bases outside the gene matches: 6. The CDR3 DNA is TGCGCCAGCAGCCGAGGGGGCACCGCGAACACCGGGGAGCTGTTTTTT. Translation gives CASSRGGTANTGELFF.

This chain uses TRBV20-1 with TRBJ1-5; TRBD1 agrees at 10 bases. CDR1 DFQATT and CDR2 SNEGSKA come from the germline V gene (reference sequence). The trim removed 3 bases at V and 6 bases at J, leaving 5 bases unmatched. CDR3 size: 14 residues. DNA for the CDR3: TGCAGTGCTAGTCCTAGGACAGGGGGTCAGCCCCAGCATTTT. Its protein product is CSASPRTGGQPQHF.

The chain couples TRBV7-2 to TRBJ1-1, with no clear D. Germline loops: CDR1 SGHTA, CDR2 FQGNSA. V lost 5 bases, J lost 3 bases, and 16 bases lay in between. The length of the CDR3 is 15 residues. CDR3 amino acids: CASSQRARRDTEAFF. The CDR3 nucleotides read TGTGCCAGCAGCCAGAGGGCCAGAAGGGACACTGAAGCTTTCTTT. Combining the CDR3 with reference TRBV7-2 and TRBJ1-1 gives the whole variable domain GAGVSQSPSNKVTEKGKDVELRCDPISGHTALYWYRQSLGQGLEFLIYFQGNSAPDKSGLPSDRFSAERTGGSVSTLTIQRTQQEDSAVYLCASSQRARRDTEAFFGQGTRLTVV.

The chain links TRBV6-5 to TRBJ2-3; tentative D call: TRBD1 (6 bases). The length of the CDR3 is 15 residues. Germline V lookup: CDR1 MNHEY, CDR2 SVGAGI. Deletions cut 5 bases from V and 0 bases from J, with 12 bases between. The CDR3 is CASSLGRGSTDTQYF. The CDR3 DNA reads as TGTGCCAGCAGTCTTGGCAGGGGAAGCACAGATACGCAGTATTTT.

The V and J genes are TRBV12-5 and TRBJ2-4; 9 bases are shared with TRBD2. The CDR3 is 14 amino acids. Germline V gives CDR1 LGHNT, CDR2 FRNRAP. Germline trimming cut 5 bases from V and 5 bases from J; bases unmatched to any gene: 4. CDR3 bases: TGTGCTAGTGGTCGCGGGGGGGCAGAAAACATTCAGTACTTC. Translating gives CASGRGGAENIQYF. Drawing the rest from reference TRBV12-5 and TRBJ2-4, the complete variable domain is DARVTQTPRHKVTEMGQEVTMRCQPILGHNTVFWYRQTMMQGLELLAYFRNRAPLDDSGMPKDRFSAEMPDATLATLKIQPSEPRDSAVYFCASGRGGAENIQYFGAGTRLSVL.

The CDR3 DNA sequence: TGTGCCAGCAGTTTACGAAGTACAGGGGGAAACTATGGCTACACCTTC. As protein: CASSLRSTGGNYGYTF. The J gene is TRBJ1-2, the V gene TRBV27; 8 positions match TRBD1. Germline loops: CDR1 MNHEY, CDR2 SMNVEV (reference sequence). Trimming at V came to 2 bases and at J to 2 bases, leaving 7 bases not matched to a gene. This CDR3 comprises 16 residues.

The rearrangement joins TRBV30 to TRBJ2-1; 9 bases align to TRBD1. From germline, CDR1 is GTSNPN and CDR2 SVGIG (reference sequence). The length of the CDR3 is 14 residues. With 7 bases clipped from V and 3 bases from J, the junction kept 7 bases outside the gene matches. The DNA of the CDR3 is TGTGCCTCGTCCGGGACAGGGAGCTACAATGAGCAGTTCTTC. As protein: CASSGTGSYNEQFF.

The J gene is TRBJ1-5, the V gene TRBV25-1; D is ambiguous. Germline CDR1 is MGHDK and CDR2 is SYGVNS. V dropped 4 bases and J dropped 1 base, with 11 bases sitting between them. The CDR3 extends over 15 amino acids. CDR3: CASSGTTQSNQPQHF. The CDR3 DNA sequence: TGTGCCAGCAGTGGAACGACCCAAAGCAATCAGCCCCAGCATTTT.

The chain recombines TRBV27 with TRBJ1-2; D is ambiguous. Trimming pared 0 bases from V and 0 bases from J, leaving 5 bases between. The CDR3 covers 14 residues. Germline V gives CDR1 MNHEY, CDR2 SMNVEV (reference sequence). This CDR3 reads CASSLSGTNYGYTF. DNA of the CDR3: TGTGCCAGCAGTTTATCTGGAACTAACTATGGCTACACCTTC.

This clone was detected only a few times. V usage is TRBV2 and J usage is TRBJ1-1; a weak D match, TRBD1 (6 bases). This CDR3 spans 16 amino acids. The V gene lost 3 bases and the J gene lost 1 base, with 15 bases spanning the gap. Germline V CDR1 and CDR2: SNHLY, FYNNEI. The DNA for the CDR3 is TGTGCCAGCAGTGAGATAGCGGGCAGGGGGAACACTGAAGCTTTCTTT. This sequence encodes CASSEIAGRGNTEAFF.

The chain uses TRBV19 and TRBJ2-3; TRBD1 aligns across 9 bases. Trimming cost V 4 bases and J 2 bases; bases outside gene matches: 10. The CDR3 extends over 17 amino acids. The germline V gene has CDR1 LNHDA and CDR2 SQIVND (reference sequence). The CDR3 DNA reads TGTGCCAGTAGTACACTGGGACAGGGTAGTCTCACAGATACGCAGTATTTT. Amino acid sequence: CASSTLGQGSLTDTQYF.

V usage is TRBV12-3 or TRBV12-4 and J usage is TRBJ2-1; D is ambiguous. The CDR3 length is 13 residues. V gave up 0 bases and J gave up 8 bases, with 8 bases separating them. The CDR3 nucleotides read TGTGCCAGCAGTTTAGCGGGAAGGGATGAGCAGTTCTTC. Translation gives CASSLAGRDEQFF.

The J gene is TRBJ2-5, the V gene TRBV6-5; 11 nucleotides align to TRBD2. Looked up from germline, CDR1 is MNHEY and CDR2 is SVGAGI. This CDR3 comprises 14 residues. With 6 bases clipped from V and 6 bases from J, the junction kept 6 bases outside the gene matches. The CDR3 sequence is CASRMTSGVKTQYF. The CDR3, as DNA: TGTGCCAGCAGGATGACTAGCGGGGTTAAGACCCAGTACTTC.

This rearrangement joins TRBV20-1 to TRBJ1-1; D remains ambiguous. The germline V gene encodes CDR1 DFQATT and CDR2 SNEGSKA (reference sequence). Deletions cut 3 bases from V and 3 bases from J, with 14 bases between. This CDR3 region has 14 residues. CDR3 residues: CSASDRLVDTEAFF. The CDR3 DNA reads as TGCAGTGCTAGTGATAGGTTGGTGGACACTGAAGCTTTCTTT.

The chain couples TRBV7-2 to TRBJ1-5; D gene unclear. Germline CDR1 SGHTA, CDR2 FQGNSA. V lost 1 base, J lost 2 bases, and 9 bases lay in between. The CDR3 length is 15 residues. The CDR3 region has the DNA TGTGCCAGCAGCTTAGAGGTCTGGGGCAATCAGCCCCAGCATTTT. Its translation is CASSLEVWGNQPQHF.

The J gene is TRBJ2-1, the V gene TRBV12-5, with 9 nucleotides matching TRBD2. The V segment lost 0 bases and the J segment 6 bases; nucleotides outside the gene matches: 9. The CDR3 sequence is 17 residues long. From germline, CDR1 is LGHNT and CDR2 FRNRAP. The CDR3 reads CASGLVSGAGGGNEQFF. CDR3 DNA sequence: TGTGCTAGTGGTTTGGTATCTGGAGCGGGAGGTGGCAATGAGCAGTTCTTC.